These T cell receptor beta chains were read from a single sample in a study of patients and donors after allogeneic stem cell transplantation. TCRdb re-analysed the RT-PCR reads in MiXCR, keeping a single row per CDR3 protein. This sample carries about 960,000 distinct CDR3 sequences, under 20% of them seen once, and the ten largest clones take around 6%. The sequenced sample consisted of blood, either unsorted or a sorted T cell fraction (not recorded which). The source of these receptors is a human donor who was either an allogeneic HSCT recipient or a stem cell or donor lymphocyte infusion donor (not recorded which). It is not recorded whose cells these are; they may come from a transplant donor. CDR3s include the opening cysteine and the closing phenylalanine or tryptophan. The D gene is left open where the match is weak. Clone size is shown for a subset of rows, as once, few, many or a class of expanded clone.

CDR3 protein: CASSQDLDGTYEQYF
CDR3 DNA: TGCGCCAGCAGCCAGGACCTCGACGGGACCTACGAGCAGTACTTC
J gene: TRBJ2-7
V gene: TRBV4-3
D gene: -
clone size: few

CDR3 protein: CAWSVIWETQYF
CDR3 DNA: TGTGCCTGGAGTGTGATTTGGGAGACCCAGTACTTC
J gene: TRBJ2-5
V gene: TRBV30
D gene: -
clone size: -

CDR3 protein: CASSQDPQFAGANVLTF
CDR3 DNA: TGTGCCAGCAGCCAAGATCCCCAATTTGCTGGGGCCAACGTCCTGACTTTC
J gene: TRBJ2-6
V gene: TRBV4-2
D gene: -
clone size: -

CDR3 protein: CASLGYPYGYTF
CDR3 DNA: TGTGCCAGTCTCGGGTACCCCTATGGCTACACCTTC
J gene: TRBJ1-2
V gene: TRBV12-3/TRBV12-4
D gene: -
clone size: many

CDR3 protein: CAIVGQEGDTQYF
CDR3 DNA: TGTGCCATCGTGGGGCAGGAGGGAGATACGCAGTATTTT
J gene: TRBJ2-3
V gene: TRBV7-9
D gene: -
clone size: -

CDR3 protein: CAISEGAAGTF
CDR3 DNA: TGTGCCATCAGCGAGGGTGCAGCTGGGACCTTC
J gene: TRBJ1-2
V gene: TRBV10-3
D gene: -
clone size: few

CDR3 protein: CASSFLPSGDTGELFF
CDR3 DNA: TGTGCCAGCAGTTTCCTGCCCTCGGGGGACACCGGGGAGCTGTTTTTT
J gene: TRBJ2-2
V gene: TRBV12-3/TRBV12-4
D gene: -
clone size: few

CDR3 protein: CASSSPPGQGIIAYEQYF
CDR3 DNA: TGCGCCAGCAGCTCCCCTCCGGGACAGGGAATTATTGCCTACGAGCAGTACTTC
J gene: TRBJ2-7
V gene: TRBV5-1
D gene: TRBD1
clone size: -

CDR3 protein: CASSSPGEQYEQYF
CDR3 DNA: TGTGCCAGCAGTTCCCCGGGCGAGCAATACGAGCAGTACTTC
J gene: TRBJ2-7
V gene: TRBV6-5
D gene: -
clone size: -

CDR3 protein: CASSYRPMTGTQYF
CDR3 DNA: TGTGCCAGCAGCTACCGACCTATGACTGGGACCCAGTACTTC
J gene: TRBJ2-5
V gene: TRBV3-1
D gene: -
clone size: few

CDR3 protein: CSARGLAGVVDNEQFF
CDR3 DNA: TGCAGTGCTAGAGGACTAGCGGGAGTTGTAGACAATGAGCAGTTCTTC
J gene: TRBJ2-1
V gene: TRBV20-1
D gene: TRBD2
clone size: many

CDR3 protein: CASVLRGYYGYTF
CDR3 DNA: TGTGCCAGCGTTTTAAGGGGGTACTATGGCTACACCTTC
J gene: TRBJ1-2
V gene: TRBV21-1
D gene: -
clone size: few

CDR3 protein: CASIPRDVAGANVLTF
CDR3 DNA: TGTGCCAGCATTCCCCGGGACGTCGCAGGGGCCAACGTCCTGACTTTC
J gene: TRBJ2-6
V gene: TRBV6-2/TRBV6-3
D gene: -
clone size: -

CDR3 protein: CASSLRFQGATDTQYF
CDR3 DNA: TGCGCCAGCAGCTTGCGTTTCCAGGGGGCCACAGATACGCAGTATTTT
J gene: TRBJ2-3
V gene: TRBV5-1
D gene: TRBD1
clone size: few

CDR3 protein: CASSTGGTQYF
CDR3 DNA: TGTGCCAGCAGTACAGGGGGTACGCAGTATTTT
J gene: TRBJ2-3
V gene: TRBV27
D gene: TRBD1
clone size: -

CDR3 protein: CASSLDLQTEAFF
CDR3 DNA: TGTGCCAGCAGCTTAGATCTGCAGACTGAAGCTTTCTTT
J gene: TRBJ1-1
V gene: TRBV11-2
D gene: -
clone size: -

CDR3 protein: CASSLDSRHLQPQHF
CDR3 DNA: TGTGCCAGCAGCTTAGATTCTCGTCATCTTCAGCCCCAGCATTTT
J gene: TRBJ1-5
V gene: TRBV7-2
D gene: -
clone size: many

CDR3 protein: CASSSGTSGMRNEQFF
CDR3 DNA: TGCGCCAGCAGCTCCGGGACTAGCGGGATGAGGAATGAGCAGTTCTTC
J gene: TRBJ2-1
V gene: TRBV4-1
D gene: TRBD2
clone size: -

CDR3 protein: CASTILRTGGSNSPLHF
CDR3 DNA: TGTGCCAGCACCATTCTTCGGACAGGGGGTAGTAATTCACCCCTCCACTTT
J gene: TRBJ1-6
V gene: TRBV27
D gene: TRBD1
clone size: -

CDR3 protein: CASGQASGNTIYF
CDR3 DNA: TGTGCCAGCGGACAGGCCTCTGGAAACACCATATATTTT
J gene: TRBJ1-3
V gene: TRBV3-1
D gene: TRBD1
clone size: -

CDR3 protein: CSAEQGGDEQYF
CDR3 DNA: TGCAGTGCTGAACAGGGGGGTGACGAGCAGTACTTC
J gene: TRBJ2-7
V gene: TRBV20-1
D gene: TRBD1
clone size: many

CDR3 protein: CASSLALGGTEAFF
CDR3 DNA: TGTGCCAGCAGCTTAGCGCTGGGGGGCACTGAAGCTTTCTTT
J gene: TRBJ1-1
V gene: TRBV7-6
D gene: -
clone size: -

CDR3 protein: CSSPRTSGRTDTQYF
CDR3 DNA: TGCAGTTCCCCCAGGACTAGCGGGCGCACAGATACGCAGTATTTT
J gene: TRBJ2-3
V gene: TRBV20-1
D gene: TRBD2
clone size: once

CDR3 protein: CASSMGLQETQYF
CDR3 DNA: TGTGCCAGCTCAATGGGGCTCCAAGAGACCCAGTACTTC
J gene: TRBJ2-5
V gene: TRBV18
D gene: -
clone size: -

CDR3 protein: CASSPDRNQPQHF
CDR3 DNA: TGTGCTAGCAGCCCGGACAGGAATCAGCCCCAGCATTTT
J gene: TRBJ1-5
V gene: TRBV18
D gene: TRBD1
clone size: many

CDR3 protein: CASTSYNEQFF
CDR3 DNA: TGTGCCAGCACCAGTTACAATGAGCAGTTCTTC
J gene: TRBJ2-1
V gene: TRBV12-3/TRBV12-4
D gene: -
clone size: many

CDR3 protein: CASRTTLGREAF
CDR3 DNA: TGTGCCAGCAGGACTACACTGGGCAGGGAGGCCTTC
J gene: TRBJ1-2
V gene: TRBV7-9
D gene: -
clone size: -

CDR3 protein: CSVEGVRETQYF
CDR3 DNA: TGCAGCGTTGAGGGGGTCAGGGAGACCCAGTACTTC
J gene: TRBJ2-5
V gene: TRBV29-1
D gene: -
clone size: -

CDR3 protein: CASSLGVGQRGAYGYTF
CDR3 DNA: TGTGCCAGCAGCTTAGGCGTGGGGCAGAGGGGCGCCTATGGCTACACCTTC
J gene: TRBJ1-2
V gene: TRBV7-2
D gene: -
clone size: few

CDR3 protein: CASSQDRPSLNEKLFF
CDR3 DNA: TGTGCCAGCAGCCAAGATAGGCCAAGCCTGAATGAAAAACTGTTTTTT
J gene: TRBJ1-4
V gene: TRBV3-1
D gene: -
clone size: -

CDR3 protein: CASSLIPVQETQYF
CDR3 DNA: TGCGCCAGCAGCTTGATCCCAGTGCAAGAGACCCAGTACTTC
J gene: TRBJ2-5
V gene: TRBV5-1
D gene: -
clone size: -

CDR3 protein: CSARIDPNELFF
CDR3 DNA: TGCAGTGCTAGGATCGACCCGAATGAACTGTTTTTT
J gene: TRBJ1-4
V gene: TRBV20-1
D gene: -
clone size: -

CDR3 protein: CATSVRTSSTDTQYF
CDR3 DNA: TGTGCCACCAGTGTCCGGACGTCCAGCACAGATACGCAGTATTTT
J gene: TRBJ2-3
V gene: TRBV24-1
D gene: -
clone size: many

CDR3 protein: CASSLGQGQMVMNTEAFF
CDR3 DNA: TGCGCCAGCAGCCTGGGACAGGGGCAGATGGTCATGAACACTGAAGCTTTCTTT
J gene: TRBJ1-1
V gene: TRBV4-3
D gene: TRBD1
clone size: -

CDR3 protein: CASRGGQASNQPQHF
CDR3 DNA: TGTGCCAGCAGGGGAGGACAGGCCAGCAATCAGCCCCAGCATTTT
J gene: TRBJ1-5
V gene: TRBV28
D gene: TRBD1
clone size: -

CDR3 protein: CASSLAGTHYEQYF
CDR3 DNA: TGTGCCAGCAGCTTAGCGGGGACGCACTACGAGCAGTACTTC
J gene: TRBJ2-7
V gene: TRBV11-1
D gene: -
clone size: few

CDR3 protein: CSARLTGTGSNYGYTF
CDR3 DNA: TGCAGTGCTAGATTAACCGGGACAGGTTCTAACTATGGCTACACCTTC
J gene: TRBJ1-2
V gene: TRBV20-1
D gene: TRBD1
clone size: -

CDR3 protein: CSAREGGGRAAEQFF
CDR3 DNA: TGCAGTGCTAGAGAAGGGGGCGGGAGGGCCGCTGAGCAGTTCTTC
J gene: TRBJ2-1
V gene: TRBV20-1
D gene: TRBD2
clone size: -

CDR3 protein: CASSQIGLGQPQHF
CDR3 DNA: TGTGCCAGCAGCCAAATCGGACTGGGTCAGCCCCAGCATTTT
J gene: TRBJ1-5
V gene: TRBV27
D gene: -
clone size: -